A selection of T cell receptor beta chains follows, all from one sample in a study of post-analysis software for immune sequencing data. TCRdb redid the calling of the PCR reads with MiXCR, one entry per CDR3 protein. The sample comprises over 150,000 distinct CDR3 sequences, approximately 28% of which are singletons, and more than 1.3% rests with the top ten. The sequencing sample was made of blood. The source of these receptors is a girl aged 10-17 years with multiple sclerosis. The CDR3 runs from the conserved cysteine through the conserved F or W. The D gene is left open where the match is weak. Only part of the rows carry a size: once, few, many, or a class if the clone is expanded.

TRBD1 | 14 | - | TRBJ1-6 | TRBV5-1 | CASSWDRVNSPLHF | TGCGCCAGCAGCTGGGACAGGGTAAATTCACCCCTCCACTTT
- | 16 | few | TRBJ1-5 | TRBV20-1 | CSARPTGQGWASPQHF | TGCAGTGCTCGACCTACGGGGCAGGGCTGGGCCTCGCCCCAGCATTTT
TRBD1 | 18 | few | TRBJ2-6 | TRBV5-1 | CASSLAPGQSSGANALTF | TGCGCCAGCAGCTTGGCCCCGGGACAGAGCTCTGGGGCCAACGCCCTGACTTTC
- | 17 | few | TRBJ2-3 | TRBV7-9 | CASSQTLIRTGPPTQYF | TGTGCCAGCAGCCAAACATTAATACGTACTGGGCCACCTACGCAGTATTTT
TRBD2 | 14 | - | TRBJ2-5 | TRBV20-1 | CSARTRGRIDEQYF | TGCAGTGCTAGAACGCGCGGGAGGATCGATGAGCAGTACTTC
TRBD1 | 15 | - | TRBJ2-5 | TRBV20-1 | CSARDPRGSGNEQYF | TGCAGTGCTAGAGACCCCAGGGGGAGCGGCAATGAGCAGTACTTC
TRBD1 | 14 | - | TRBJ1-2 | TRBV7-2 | CAGNPTGGAGGYTF | TGTGCCGGCAACCCCACAGGGGGCGCGGGTGGCTACACCTTC
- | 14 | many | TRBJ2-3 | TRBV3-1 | CASSQGPSTDTQYF | TGTGCCAGCAGCCAAGGGCCCAGCACAGATACGCAGTATTTT
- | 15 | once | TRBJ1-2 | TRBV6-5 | CASSPQRTAFYGYTF | TGTGCCAGCAGTCCGCAGCGGACAGCCTTCTATGGTTACACCTTC
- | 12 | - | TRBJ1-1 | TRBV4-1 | CASSQDSGRAFF | TGCGCCAGCAGCCAAGATTCAGGAAGAGCTTTCTTT
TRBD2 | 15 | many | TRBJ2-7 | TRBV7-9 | CASSSLAGATYEQYF | TGTGCCAGCAGCTCCCTAGCGGGAGCGACCTACGAGCAGTACTTC
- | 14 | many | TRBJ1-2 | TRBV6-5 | CASSLTPFARGITF | -
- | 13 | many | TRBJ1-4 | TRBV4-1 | CASSQVRSEKLFF | TGCGCCAGCAGCCAAGTGAGGTCAGAAAAACTGTTTTTT
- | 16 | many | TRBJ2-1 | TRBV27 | CASSLPGSPRANEQFF | TGTGCCAGCAGCCTGCCGGGTAGTCCGAGGGCCAATGAGCAGTTCTTC
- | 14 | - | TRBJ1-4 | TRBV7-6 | CASSLYGSNEKLFF | TGTGCCAGCAGCTTATACGGGAGTAATGAAAAACTGTTTTTT
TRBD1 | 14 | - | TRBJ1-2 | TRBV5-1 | CASSSGTGIYGYTF | TGCGCCAGCAGCTCGGGGACAGGAATCTATGGCTACACCTTC